Listed below are T cell receptor beta chains from one sample, sequenced in a study of OX40 agonist ivuxolimab in advanced cancers. Using immunoSEQ multiplex PCR, the repertoire was profiled, and TCRdb retains in-frame clones only, with some absent. Of about 19,000 clones listed, 86% are singletons. The material sequenced was CD4+ or CD8+ T cells sorted from blood, taken in a trial of the OX40 agonist ivuxolimab. Receptor source: an adult with an advanced solid tumor such as melanoma, head and neck, liver or kidney cancer. Each CDR3 is given without its conserved first and last residue.

j_call v_call cdr3_aa
TRBJ2-3 TRBV7-9 ASSSGTVLY
TRBJ2-1 TRBV27 ASSLLGTFAEQF
TRBJ1-5 TRBV15 ATSRDKDRGDWSNQPQH
TRBJ1-3 TRBV7-9 ASSLALQGGTGNTIY
TRBJ1-6 TRBV14 ASSQEEWGQGNSPLH
TRBJ2-2 TRBV4-1 ASRLAGGTGELF
TRBJ2-1 TRBV4-1 ASSQDLPGVKDEQF
TRBJ1-5 TRBV7-8 ASSLAGGDEPQH
TRBJ1-1 TRBV9 ASSLGGSRIEAF
TRBJ1-5 TRBV6-1 ASSGRTDFLEPQH
TRBJ1-6 TRBV7-2 ASSLDRWGDSPLH
TRBJ1-5 TRBV28 GIQRLGNQPQH
TRBJ2-1 TRBV4-2 ASSQASAEQF
NA TRBV11-2 ASSFGGQGSYEQY
TRBJ1-5 TRBV28 ASSHRGGEAGQPQH
TRBJ2-2 TRBV4-1 ASSLRQGGAGELF
TRBJ1-5 TRBV7-9 ASSFGKGRGELQPQH
TRBJ1-1 TRBV4-1 ASSPQPGFTEAF
TRBJ2-7 TRBV28 ASSSDRAYEQY
TRBJ2-3 TRBV6-4 ASSETLRLAHSTDTQY
TRBJ1-1 TRBV6-5 ASSYSSPRPVSEAF
TRBJ1-3 TRBV28 ASSTWTGGNTIY
TRBJ2-2 TRBV10-3 AHGGDTGELF
TRBJ2-7 TRBV5-1 ASSLRGRSYEQY
TRBJ2-7 TRBV7-9 ASSETIGTAYEQY
TRBJ2-7 TRBV11-2 ASSQDRVFYEQY
TRBJ2-1 TRBV5-6 ASSRGLNQF
TRBJ1-5 TRBV19 ASSTIAGGNQPQH
TRBJ1-2 TRBV30 AWGDRTYDGHT
TRBJ1-1 TRBV18 ASSPPSGQSGTEAF
TRBJ2-7 TRBV27 ASSPRDLAYEQY
TRBJ2-5 TRBV10-3 AISEILSETQY
TRBJ1-5 TRBV7-9 ASSPGGLNQPQH
TRBJ1-2 TRBV29-1 SVDGQGILYGYT
TRBJ1-2 TRBV29-1 SVRSHRGAGYGYT
TRBJ2-3 TRBV7-2 ASSFTRLAGDTQY